This T cell receptor beta chain was found in a study of technical replicates of blood from four donors. The assay was immunoSEQ multiplex PCR, and TCRdb's table has in-frame clones only and misses some. The top ten hold roughly 0.4% of the sample, which has approximately 75,000 clones, around 95% seen once. The TCR was taken from a human donor in good health. Sequenced input: T cells isolated from PBMCs.

This CDR3 reads CSVVSGHYEQYF. The DNA for the CDR3 is TGCAGCGTTGTCTCAGGACACTACGAGCAGTACTTC. The chain couples TRBV29-1 to TRBJ2-7; possibly TRBD1 for D (5 bases). Deletions cut 4 bases from V and 3 bases from J, with 10 bases between. Germline assignment: CDR1 SQVTM and CDR2 ANQGSEA. The CDR3 contains 12 residues.